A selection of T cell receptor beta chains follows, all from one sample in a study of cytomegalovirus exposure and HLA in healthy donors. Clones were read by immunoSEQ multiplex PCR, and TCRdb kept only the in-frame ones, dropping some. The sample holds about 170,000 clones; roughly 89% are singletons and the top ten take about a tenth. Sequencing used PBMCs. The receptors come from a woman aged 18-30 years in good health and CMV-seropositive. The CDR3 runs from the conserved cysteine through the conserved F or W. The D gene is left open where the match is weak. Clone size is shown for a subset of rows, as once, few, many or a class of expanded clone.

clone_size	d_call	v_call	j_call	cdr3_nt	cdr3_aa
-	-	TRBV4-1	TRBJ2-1	TGCGCCAGCAGCCAAGTTAGAAATAAGGGACTCACTACCTACAATGAGCAGTTCTTC	CASSQVRNKGLTTYNEQFF
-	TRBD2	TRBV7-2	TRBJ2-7	TGTGCCAGCAGCTCTCTAGCGGGAGCCGAGCAGTACTTC	CASSSLAGAEQYF
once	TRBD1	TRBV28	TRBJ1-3	TGTGCCAGCAGTTTATTAGGGACAGCCGGAAACACCATATATTTT	CASSLLGTAGNTIYF
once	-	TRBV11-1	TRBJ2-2	TGTGCCAGCAGCTTAGTAGGGGCCGGGGAGCTGTTTTTT	CASSLVGAGELFF
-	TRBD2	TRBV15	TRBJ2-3	TGTGCCACCAGCAGGCAGACTAGCGGGAAAGCAGCAGATACGCAGTATTTT	CATSRQTSGKAADTQYF
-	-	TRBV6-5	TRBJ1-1	TGTGCCAGCAGTTACGGCCCCCCAGGGTTGGGAACTGAAGCTTTCTTT	CASSYGPPGLGTEAFF
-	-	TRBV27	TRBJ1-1	TGTGCCAGCCGGCAGGGTAGGACTGAAGCTTTCTTT	CASRQGRTEAFF
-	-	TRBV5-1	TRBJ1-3	TGCGCCAGCAGCTTACAGGGTTCCTCTGCTGGAAACACCATATATTTT	CASSLQGSSAGNTIYF
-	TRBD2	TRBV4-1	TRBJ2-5	TGCGCCAGCAGCCACAGAATGACTAGCGGGAGAGGCCAGCAGACCCAGTACTTC	CASSHRMTSGRGQQTQYF
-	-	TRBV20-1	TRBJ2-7	TGCAGTGCAAAGAGGGCGGATCGGCAGTACTTC	CSAKRADRQYF
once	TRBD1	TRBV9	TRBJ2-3	TGTGCCAGCAGCGGTTCAGGGGGTGGGGACACAGATACGCAGTATTTT	CASSGSGGGDTDTQYF
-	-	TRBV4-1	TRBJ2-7	TGCGCCAGCAGCCAAGAATTCACAGGCTTGGGCTACGAGCAGTACTTC	CASSQEFTGLGYEQYF
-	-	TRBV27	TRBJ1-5	TGTGCCAGCAGTTTAAAGCAGGGCAATCAGCCCCAGCATTTT	CASSLKQGNQPQHF
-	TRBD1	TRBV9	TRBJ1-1	TGTGCCAGCTCTTGGGGACAGTTGAACACTGAAGCTTTCTTT	CASSWGQLNTEAFF
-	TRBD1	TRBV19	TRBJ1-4	TGTGCCAGTAGTCCCAGGACAGGGGGCGGTGAAAAACTGTTTTTT	CASSPRTGGGEKLFF
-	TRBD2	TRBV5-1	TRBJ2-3	TGCGCCAGCAGCTTGCTAGCGGGAGGAGCAACAGATACGCAGTATTTT	CASSLLAGGATDTQYF
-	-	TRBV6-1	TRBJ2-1	TGTGCCAGCAGTCCCACGCCAGGATACAATGAGCAGTTCTTC	CASSPTPGYNEQFF
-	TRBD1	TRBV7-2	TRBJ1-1	TGTGCCAGCAGCTCCCATGCAGGGGGCGAAACTGAAGCTTTCTTT	CASSSHAGGETEAFF
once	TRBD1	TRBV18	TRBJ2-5	TGTGCCAGCTCACCGGGGCTGGCAGGGACAGGTTACTTC	CASSPGLAGTGYF
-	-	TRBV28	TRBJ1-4	TGTGCCAGCACCACGGGAGGGACATCCAGTGAAAAACTGTTTTTT	CASTTGGTSSEKLFF
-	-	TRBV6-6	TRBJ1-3	TGTGCCAGCAGTCCAGGGATTCCTGGAAACACCATATATTTT	CASSPGIPGNTIYF
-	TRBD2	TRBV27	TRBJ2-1	TGTGCCAGCAGTTTTCAACAGACTAGCGGGAGCTACAATGAGCAGTTCTTC	CASSFQQTSGSYNEQFF
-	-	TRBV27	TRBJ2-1	TGTGCCAGCAGACCCTTTCAGGGGTACGAGCAGTTCTTC	CASRPFQGYEQFF
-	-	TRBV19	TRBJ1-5	TGTGCCAGTAGTCCTGTTAGCAATCAGCCCCAGCATTTT	CASSPVSNQPQHF
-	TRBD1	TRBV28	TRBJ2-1	TGTGCCAGCAGGGGACAGGGCACCCAACGGGAGCAGTTCTTC	CASRGQGTQREQFF
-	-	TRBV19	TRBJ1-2	TGTGCCAGTAGAACACAGGGAAACTATGGCTACACCTTC	CASRTQGNYGYTF
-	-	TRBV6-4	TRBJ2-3	TGTGCCAGACAGACAGGGGAGGGGAGAGATACGCAGTATTTT	CARQTGEGRDTQYF
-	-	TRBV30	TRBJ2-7	TGTGCCTGGAGTCTCGCAGGTTACTACGAGCAGTACTTC	CAWSLAGYYEQYF
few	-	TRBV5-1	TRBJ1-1	TGCGCCAGCAGCTTTGGCAGGGAGAACACTGAAGCTTTCTTT	CASSFGRENTEAFF
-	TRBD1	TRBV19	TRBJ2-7	TGTGCCAGTAAGTACGGACAGGGATCGGTCGAGCAGTACTTC	CASKYGQGSVEQYF
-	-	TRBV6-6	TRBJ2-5	TGTGCCAGCAGGGAGACAGGGACTCAAGAGACCCAGTACTTC	CASRETGTQETQYF
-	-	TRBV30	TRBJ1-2	TGTGCCCGAGGGGGGGGCCCCTATGGCTACACCTTC	CARGGGPYGYTF
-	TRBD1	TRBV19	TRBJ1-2	TGTGCCAGTACGGGACAGATAACGAGTGGCTACACCTTC	CASTGQITSGYTF
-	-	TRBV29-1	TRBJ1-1	TGCAGCGTTGCATTCAAGAGTAACACTGAAGCTTTCTTT	CSVAFKSNTEAFF
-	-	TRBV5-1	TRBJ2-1	TGCGCCAGCAGCATGGACCCGGGACTCAGCTCCTACAATGAGCAGTTCTTC	CASSMDPGLSSYNEQFF
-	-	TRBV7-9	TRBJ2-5	TGTGCCAGCAGCTACTGGCTAGCAGAAGAGACCCAGTACTTC	CASSYWLAEETQYF
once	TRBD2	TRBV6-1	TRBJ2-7	TGTGCCAGCGGCCGGACTAGCGGGAGCTCCTACGAGCAGTACTTC	CASGRTSGSSYEQYF
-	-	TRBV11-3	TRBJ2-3	TGTGCCAGCAGCTTCGGACTTAGCACAGATACGCAGTATTTT	CASSFGLSTDTQYF
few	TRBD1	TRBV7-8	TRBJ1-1	TGTGCCAGCAGCCCTAACCGGGACAGAGAAGCTTTCTTT	CASSPNRDREAFF
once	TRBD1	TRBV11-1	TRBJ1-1	TGTGCCAGCAGCCCAGAGACAGGGGGCAGGGGGACTGAAGCTTTCTTT	CASSPETGGRGTEAFF
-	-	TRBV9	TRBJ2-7	TGTGCCAGCAGCGTAGCCGGGACACTTACCTACGAGCAGTACTTC	CASSVAGTLTYEQYF
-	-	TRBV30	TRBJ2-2	TGTGCCTGGAGTGTATTTCCCGCCGGGGAGCTGTTTTTT	CAWSVFPAGELFF
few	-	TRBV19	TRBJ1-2	TGTGCCAGTAGTATAAACAGGGTATCCTATGGCTACACCTTC	CASSINRVSYGYTF
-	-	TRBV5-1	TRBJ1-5	TGCGCCAGCAGCTCCTCCGGGAGCCCAAATCAGCCCCAGCATTTT	CASSSSGSPNQPQHF
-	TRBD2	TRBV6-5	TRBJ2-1	TGTGCCAGCAGTAGCCTAGCGGGAGTTCTGAATGAGCAGTTCTTC	CASSSLAGVLNEQFF